The sample holds a few counts of the clone carrying this T cell receptor (beta chain). The V gene end was trimmed by 0 bases and the J gene end by 5 bases; junction bases not matched to a gene: 6. Germline loops: CDR1 MNHEY, CDR2 SVGEGT. There are 16 residues in the CDR3. This entry is derived from a study of metastatic and nonmetastatic thyroid tumors. Study-wide background: Peripheral blood and tumor or nodule samples from malignant and benign thyroid patients were compared.

TCRdb re-clonotyped the PCR reads through MiXCR. The table records some 7,800 clones, roughly 29% of them present only once. No treatment of any kind had been given to any patient before thyroid surgery. The sequencing sample was made of tumor tissue. The sequence was collected from a female donor with papillary thyroid cancer or a benign thyroid nodule (not recorded which). Some clones in this sample may be carry-over from other donors' samples. The gene calls are TRBV6-2 or TRBV6-3 and TRBJ2-7; 11 nucleotides align to TRBD2. This chain's CDR3 is CASSYSRTSGSNEQYF. The CDR3 DNA is TGTGCCAGCAGTTACTCTCGTACTAGCGGGAGCAACGAGCAGTACTTC.